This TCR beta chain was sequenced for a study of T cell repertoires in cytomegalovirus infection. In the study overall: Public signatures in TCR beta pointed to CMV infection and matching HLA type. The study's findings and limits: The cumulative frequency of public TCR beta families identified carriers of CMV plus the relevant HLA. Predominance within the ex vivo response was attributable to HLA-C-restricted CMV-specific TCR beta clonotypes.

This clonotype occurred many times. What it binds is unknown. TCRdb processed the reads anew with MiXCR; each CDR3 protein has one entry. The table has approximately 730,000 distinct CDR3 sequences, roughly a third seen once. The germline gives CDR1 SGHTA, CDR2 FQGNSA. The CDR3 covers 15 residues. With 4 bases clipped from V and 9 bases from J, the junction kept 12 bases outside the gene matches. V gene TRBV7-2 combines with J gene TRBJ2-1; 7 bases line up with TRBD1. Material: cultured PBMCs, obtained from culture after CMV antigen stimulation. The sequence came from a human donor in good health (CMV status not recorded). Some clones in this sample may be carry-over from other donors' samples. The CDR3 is CASSSTGRLVGEQFF. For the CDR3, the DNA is TGTGCCAGCAGCTCGACAGGGAGATTGGTAGGTGAGCAGTTCTTC.